This is a list of T cell receptor beta chains from one sample in a study of blood T cell repertoires in COVID-19. The repertoire was sequenced with immunoSEQ multiplex PCR; TCRdb's copy has only in-frame clones and lacks some. This table has approximately 280,000 clones, 80% to 90% appearing once. Sequencing was done on a sample of peripheral blood. The receptors were sampled from a man aged 40-49 years with acute or convalescent COVID-19. Both conserved end residues are part of each CDR3. Fields, in order: V gene, clone size, J gene, D gene, CDR3 DNA, CDR3 protein. D genes are given only for firm matches. Clone size is given for some rows only: seen once, a few or many times, or a class if the clone is expanded.

>TRBV10-3|-|TRBJ1-1|-
TGTGCCATCAGTGGTCCTCCCCAGGGGAACACTGAAGCTTTCTTT
CAISGPPQGNTEAFF
>TRBV7-9|-|TRBJ1-2|TRBD1
TGTGCCAGCAGCTCCCGGACAGGGCGAGGGTATGGCTACACCTTC
CASSSRTGRGYGYTF
>TRBV7-9|-|TRBJ2-7|-
TGTGCCAGCAGCTTAGGACAGCTTATAACCTACGAGCAGTACTTC
CASSLGQLITYEQYF
>TRBV5-1|once|TRBJ1-1|-
TGCGCCAGCAGCTTATTTGTCCAGGGGAACACTGAAGCTTTCTTT
CASSLFVQGNTEAFF
>TRBV7-8|-|TRBJ2-3|TRBD2
TGTGCCAGCAGCTTAGCGTACCAGCGGGGGGTTCAAGTGTCAGATACGCAGTATTTT
CASSLAYQRGVQVSDTQYF
>TRBV5-1|-|TRBJ1-2|-
TGCGCCAGCAGCTTGGGAGGATCTAGGGGCTACACCTTC
CASSLGGSRGYTF
>TRBV5-1|-|TRBJ2-1|-
TGCGCCAGCAGCATTTCCCCGTTCAGCTCCTACAATGAGCAGTTCTTC
CASSISPFSSYNEQFF
>TRBV28|-|TRBJ1-6|-
TGTGCCAGCAGTTTATGGGGGGCGCGGGGGAATTCACCCCTCCACTTT
CASSLWGARGNSPLHF
>TRBV15|-|TRBJ2-3|TRBD2
TGTGCCACCAGCAGAGATCGGGGACTAGCGGACTACACAGATACGCAGTATTTT
CATSRDRGLADYTDTQYF
>TRBV7-7|-|TRBJ1-2|TRBD1
TGTGCCAGCAGCCTACCGGGGTATGACAGGGATGGCTACACCTTC
CASSLPGYDRDGYTF
>TRBV5-1|-|TRBJ2-6|-
TGCGCCAGCAGCCCCGCAGATTCCTCTGGGGCCAACGTCCTGACTTTC
CASSPADSSGANVLTF
>TRBV5-1|few|TRBJ1-1|-
TGCGCCAGCAGCTTGGCCTCGGGGAACACTGAAGCTTTCTTT
CASSLASGNTEAFF
>TRBV29-1|few|TRBJ1-1|-
TGCAGCGTTGAAGGCAGGGTGAACACTGAAGCTTTCTTT
CSVEGRVNTEAFF
>TRBV6-5|-|TRBJ1-4|-
TGTGCCAGCAGGCTACAGAGAACGACTAATGAAAAACTGTTTTTT
CASRLQRTTNEKLFF
>TRBV7-9|-|TRBJ1-1|TRBD1
TGTGCCAGCAGCTTAATATCCAGGGGGATGGAAGCTTTCTTT
CASSLISRGMEAFF
>TRBV4-1|-|TRBJ1-6|TRBD1
TGCGCCAGCAGCCTAAGACAGGGGGATTGGAATTCACCCCTCCACTTT
CASSLRQGDWNSPLHF
>TRBV28|-|TRBJ1-1|TRBD1
TGTGCCACAAAGGGGGCGCGGTATGAAGCTTTCTTT
CATKGARYEAFF
>TRBV6-5|-|TRBJ1-5|TRBD1
TGTGCCAGCAGTCCGGGACAGTTGAATCAGCCCCAGCATTTT
CASSPGQLNQPQHF
>TRBV29-1|-|TRBJ1-2|-
TGCAGCGTTGTTACAGGGAACTATGGCTACACCTTC
CSVVTGNYGYTF
>TRBV4-1|-|TRBJ2-2|-
TGCGCCAGCAGCCAAGAGAAGGGGACCGGGGAGCTGTTTTTT
CASSQEKGTGELFF
>TRBV20-1|once|TRBJ1-4|TRBD1
TGCAGTGCTAGTACAGGGGAGGAAAAACTGTTTTTT
CSASTGEEKLFF
>TRBV2|-|TRBJ1-2|TRBD1
TGTGCCAGCGGGGACAGGGGCAATGGCTACACCTTC
CASGDRGNGYTF
>TRBV11-3|-|TRBJ2-7|-
TGTGCCAGCAGCCCCGAGACTAGTTCCGAGCAGTACTTC
CASSPETSSEQYF
>TRBV4-1|-|TRBJ2-3|TRBD2
TGCGCCAGCAGCCCGAAGACTAGCGGGGTTCACACAGATACGCAGTATTTT
CASSPKTSGVHTDTQYF
>TRBV6-5|-|TRBJ2-7|TRBD1
TGTGCCAGCAGCTGGGACAGGGCTTACGAGCAGTACTTC
CASSWDRAYEQYF
>TRBV10-3|-|TRBJ2-7|-
TGTGCCATCAGGAGCCGGGGAACCTACGAGCAGTACTTC
CAIRSRGTYEQYF
>TRBV4-2|-|TRBJ1-1|-
TGTGCCAGCAGCCAATCTTCCTTGAACACTGAAGCTTTCTTT
CASSQSSLNTEAFF
>TRBV4-2|-|TRBJ1-5|TRBD1
TGTGCCAGCAGTCTAGACAGGGGCGATCAGCCCCAGCATTTT
CASSLDRGDQPQHF